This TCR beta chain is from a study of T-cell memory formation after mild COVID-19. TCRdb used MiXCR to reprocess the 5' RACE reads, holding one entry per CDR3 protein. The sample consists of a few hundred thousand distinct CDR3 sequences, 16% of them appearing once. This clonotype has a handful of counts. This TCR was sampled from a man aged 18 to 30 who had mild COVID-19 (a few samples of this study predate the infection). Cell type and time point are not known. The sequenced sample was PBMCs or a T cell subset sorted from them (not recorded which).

CDR3 in DNA: TGTGCCAGCAGTCACGGGACAGGACTGAATCAGCCCCAGCATTTT. This sequence encodes CASSHGTGLNQPQHF. The J gene is TRBJ1-5, the V gene TRBV12-3 or TRBV12-4, with TRBD1 matching over 8 bases. The CDR3 is made up of 15 amino acids. V shed 5 bases and J 4 bases; nucleotides not matched to a gene: 7.